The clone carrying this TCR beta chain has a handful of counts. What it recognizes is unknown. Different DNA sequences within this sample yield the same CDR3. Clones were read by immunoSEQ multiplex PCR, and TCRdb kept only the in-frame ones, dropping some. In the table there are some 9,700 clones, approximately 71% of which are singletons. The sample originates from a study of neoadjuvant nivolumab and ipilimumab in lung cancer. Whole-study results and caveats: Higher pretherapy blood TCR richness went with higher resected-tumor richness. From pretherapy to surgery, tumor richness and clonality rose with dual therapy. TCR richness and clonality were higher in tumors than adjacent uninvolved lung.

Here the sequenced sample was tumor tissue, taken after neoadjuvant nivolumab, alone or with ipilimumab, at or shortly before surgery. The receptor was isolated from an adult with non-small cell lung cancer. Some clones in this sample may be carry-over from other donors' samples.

CDR3 nucleotides: TGCGCCAGCAGCCCCCAGGCAGGGGGCAATCAGCCCCAGCATTTT. Its protein product is CASSPQAGGNQPQHF. J is TRBJ1-5 and V is TRBV4-3, with a possible D match to TRBD1 (6 bases). Germline lookup yields CDR1 LGHNA and CDR2 YSLEER. The CDR3 length is 15 residues. The V end lost 4 bases, the J end lost 2 bases, and 12 bases lay between the germline ends.